The T cell receptor beta chain under discussion was sequenced for a study of T cells in Graves' hyperthyroidism and ophthalmopathy. This clonotype was counted ten times or more. V gave up 5 bases and J gave up 0 bases, with 10 bases separating them. The CDR3 is 15 residues long. CDR1 MNHNS and CDR2 SASEGT come from the germline V gene. What was amplified from RNA transcripts were TCR beta CDR3 regions. The HTBI primer set was used in a first-round RT-PCR of the TCR CDR3. MiXCR, applied by TCRdb to the multiplex PCR reads, yields one record per CDR3 protein. Among some 500,000 distinct CDR3 sequences listed, 14% were seen once. In making diagnoses, clinical symptoms, serum thyroxine and TRAb, thyroid ultrasound and orbital computed tomography were all used.

The sample comprised blood. This rearrangement joins TRBV6-1 to TRBJ1-4; D ambiguous. This TCR came from a young woman with Graves' hyperthyroidism. The CDR3, as DNA: TGTGCCAGCAGTTTAGGGATTGCAACTAATGAAAAACTGTTTTTT. This gives the protein CASSLGIATNEKLFF.